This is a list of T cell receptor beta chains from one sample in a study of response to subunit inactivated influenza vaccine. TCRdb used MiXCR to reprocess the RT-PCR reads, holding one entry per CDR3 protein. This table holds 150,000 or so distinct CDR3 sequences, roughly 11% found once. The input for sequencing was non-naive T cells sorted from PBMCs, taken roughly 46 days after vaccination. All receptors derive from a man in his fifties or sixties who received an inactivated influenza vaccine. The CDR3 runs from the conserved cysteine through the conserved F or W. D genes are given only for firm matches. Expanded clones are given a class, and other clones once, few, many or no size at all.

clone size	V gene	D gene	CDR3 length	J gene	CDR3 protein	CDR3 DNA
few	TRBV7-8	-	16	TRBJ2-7	CASSYTPRSPTYEQYF	TGTGCCAGCAGCTATACGCCCAGGTCCCCTACCTACGAGCAGTACTTC
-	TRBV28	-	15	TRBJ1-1	CASLQGDRMNTEAFF	TGTGCCAGCCTTCAGGGTGACAGAATGAACACTGAAGCTTTCTTT
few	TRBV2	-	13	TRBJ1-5	CASMRDTNQPQHF	TGTGCCAGCATGCGGGACACCAATCAGCCCCAGCATTTT
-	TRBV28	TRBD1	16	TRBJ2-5	CASSDDRGRWVETQYF	TGTGCCAGCAGCGACGACAGGGGGCGTTGGGTAGAGACCCAGTACTTC
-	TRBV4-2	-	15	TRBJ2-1	CASSQGTPGRDEQFF	TGTGCCAGCAGCCAAGGTACGCCAGGACGCGATGAGCAGTTCTTC
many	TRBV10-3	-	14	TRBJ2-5	CAISSEGGQETQYF	TGTGCCATCAGCAGCGAGGGGGGCCAAGAGACCCAGTACTTC
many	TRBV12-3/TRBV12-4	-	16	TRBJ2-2	CASSFGLFENTGELFF	TGTGCCAGCAGTTTTGGTTTATTCGAGAACACCGGGGAGCTGTTTTTT
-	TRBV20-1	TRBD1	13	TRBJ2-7	CSATDRVAYEQYF	TGCAGTGCTACGGACAGGGTGGCCTACGAGCAGTACTTC
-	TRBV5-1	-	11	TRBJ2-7	CASSSTVEQYF	TGCGCCAGCAGCTCGACTGTGGAGCAGTACTTC
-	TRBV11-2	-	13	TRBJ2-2	CASSSTRPGELFF	TGTGCCAGCAGCTCCACGAGGCCCGGGGAGCTGTTTTTT
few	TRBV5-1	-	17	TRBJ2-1	CASSLSQGGSSYNEQFF	TGCGCCAGCAGCTTGAGTCAGGGGGGGAGCTCCTACAATGAGCAGTTCTTC
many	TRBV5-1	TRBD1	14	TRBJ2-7	CASSLRDRYYEQYF	TGCGCCAGCAGCTTGAGGGACAGGTACTACGAGCAGTACTTC
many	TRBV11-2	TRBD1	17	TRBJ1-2	CASSLDFWDRGNYGYTF	TGTGCCAGCAGCTTAGATTTCTGGGACAGGGGGAACTATGGCTACACCTTC
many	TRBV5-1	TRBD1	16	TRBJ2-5	CASSWSLGQGSKTQYF	TGCGCCAGCAGCTGGAGCCTCGGACAGGGCTCGAAGACCCAGTACTTC
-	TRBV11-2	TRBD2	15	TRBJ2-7	CASSLRGGPSYEQYF	TGTGCCAGCAGCCTTCGGGGGGGGCCCTCCTACGAGCAGTACTTC
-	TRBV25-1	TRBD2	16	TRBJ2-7	CASSSSTSGSVYEQYF	TGTGCCAGCAGTTCCTCGACTAGCGGGAGTGTCTACGAGCAGTACTTC
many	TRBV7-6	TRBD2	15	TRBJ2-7	CASSLPLAGGAEQYF	TGTGCCAGCAGTTTACCATTGGCGGGGGGGGCCGAGCAGTACTTC
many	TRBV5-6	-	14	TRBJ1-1	CASSRHGIGTEAFF	TGTGCCAGCAGCCGACATGGGATCGGCACTGAAGCTTTCTTT
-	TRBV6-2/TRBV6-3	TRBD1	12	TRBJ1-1	CASSHGQGQAFF	TGTGCCAGCAGTCACGGACAGGGACAAGCTTTCTTT
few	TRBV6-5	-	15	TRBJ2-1	CASSYSTVGNNEQFF	TGTGCCAGCAGTTACTCGACGGTGGGGAACAATGAGCAGTTCTTC
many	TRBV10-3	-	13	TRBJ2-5	CAIKQSNQETQYF	TGTGCCATCAAGCAGTCAAACCAAGAGACCCAGTACTTC
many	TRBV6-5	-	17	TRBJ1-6	CASSYSNLGVYNSPLHF	TGTGCCAGCAGTTACTCGAATTTAGGGGTATATAATTCACCCCTCCACTTT
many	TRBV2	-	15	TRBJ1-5	CASSEAVRAGQPQHF	TGTGCCAGCAGTGAAGCGGTAAGGGCCGGTCAGCCCCAGCATTTT
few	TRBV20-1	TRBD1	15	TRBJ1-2	CSASSLGQGAYGYTF	TGCAGTGCTAGTTCCCTGGGACAGGGGGCATATGGCTACACCTTC
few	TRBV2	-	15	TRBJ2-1	CASTTTGSSYNEQFF	TGTGCCAGCACCACGACTGGGAGCTCCTACAATGAGCAGTTCTTC
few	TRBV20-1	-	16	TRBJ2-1	CSATEVRRALYNEQFF	TGCAGTGCTACGGAGGTCCGGAGGGCCCTATACAATGAGCAGTTCTTC
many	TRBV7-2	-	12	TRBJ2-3	CASSLVEDTQYF	TGTGCCAGCAGCTTAGTTGAGGATACGCAGTATTTT
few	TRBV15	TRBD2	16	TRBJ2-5	CATSRDRASGQETQYF	TGTGCCACCAGCAGAGATAGGGCTAGCGGGCAAGAGACCCAGTACTTC
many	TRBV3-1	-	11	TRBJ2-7	CASSQGLEQYF	TGTGCCAGCAGCCAAGGGCTCGAGCAGTACTTC
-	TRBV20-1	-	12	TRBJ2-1	CSAADVSNEQFF	TGCAGTGCTGCGGACGTAAGCAATGAGCAGTTCTTC
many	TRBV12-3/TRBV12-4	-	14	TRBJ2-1	CASSVAVDNNEQFF	TGTGCCAGCAGTGTCGCGGTGGACAACAATGAGCAGTTCTTC
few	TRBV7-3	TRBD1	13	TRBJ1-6	CASSRYRGSPLHF	TGTGCCAGCAGCAGATACAGGGGGTCACCCCTCCACTTT
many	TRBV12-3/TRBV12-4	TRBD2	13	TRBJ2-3	CASSSSGLADRDF	TGTGCCAGCAGTTCCTCGGGACTAGCGGACAGGGATTTT
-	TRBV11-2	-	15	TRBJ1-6	CASSLGQGLYSPLHF	TGTGCCAGCAGCTTAGGTCAGGGACTATATTCACCCCTCCACTTT
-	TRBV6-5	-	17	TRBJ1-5	CASSYSMGHFSNQPQHF	TGTGCCAGCAGTTACTCGATGGGACACTTTAGCAATCAGCCCCAGCATTTT
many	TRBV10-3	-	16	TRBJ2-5	CAISEATGTRGETQYF	TGTGCCATCAGTGAAGCAACCGGGACGAGAGGGGAGACCCAGTACTTC
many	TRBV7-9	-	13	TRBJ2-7	CASSYARSYEQYF	TGTGCCAGCAGCTATGCACGCTCCTACGAGCAGTACTTC
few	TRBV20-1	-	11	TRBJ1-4	CSAPAGEKLFF	TGCAGTGCTCCGGCAGGCGAAAAACTGTTTTTT
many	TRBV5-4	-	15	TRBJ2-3	CASSLGSYGTDTQYF	TGTGCCAGCAGCTTGGGGTCATATGGCACAGATACGCAGTATTTT
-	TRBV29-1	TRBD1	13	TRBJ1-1	CSGLQGPNTEAFF	TGCAGCGGGTTACAGGGGCCGAACACTGAAGCTTTCTTT
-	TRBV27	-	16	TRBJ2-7	CASSPQGRGGLYEQYF	TGTGCCAGCAGTCCCCAGGGAAGGGGGGGCTTGTACGAGCAGTACTTC
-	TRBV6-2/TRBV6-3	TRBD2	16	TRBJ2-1	CASSYSHRGAYNEQFF	TGTGCCAGCAGTTACTCGCATCGGGGGGCCTACAATGAGCAGTTCTTC
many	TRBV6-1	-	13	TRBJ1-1	CASNAGWSTEAFF	TGTGCCAGCAATGCGGGATGGAGCACTGAAGCTTTCTTT
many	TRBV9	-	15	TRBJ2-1	CASSVGGGSYNEQFF	TGTGCCAGCAGCGTGGGAGGGGGGTCCTACAATGAGCAGTTCTTC
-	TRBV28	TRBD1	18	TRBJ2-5	CASSFRRPTGGWQETQYF	TGTGCCAGCAGTTTTCGGAGACCGACAGGGGGCTGGCAAGAGACCCAGTACTTC
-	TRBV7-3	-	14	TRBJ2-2	CASRPAADTGELFF	TGTGCCAGCAGACCCGCGGCAGACACCGGGGAGCTGTTTTTT
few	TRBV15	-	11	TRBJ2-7	CATSKGYEQYF	TGTGCCACCAGCAAGGGCTACGAGCAGTACTTC
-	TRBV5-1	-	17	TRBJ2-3	CASSNQPLAGSTDTQYF	TGCGCCAGCAGCAACCAACCTCTAGCCGGCAGCACAGATACGCAGTATTTT
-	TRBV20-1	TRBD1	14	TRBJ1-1	CSARQGAGNTEAFF	TGCAGTGCTAGACAGGGGGCTGGTAACACTGAAGCTTTCTTT